This passage covers 29 T cell receptor beta chains from one sample sequenced in a study of CD8 T cells in ankylosing spondylitis. Study-wide findings and caveats: Seemingly distinctive of ankylosing spondylitis blood was a TCR beta motif formed by eight highly homologous variants.

Their specific antigens are unknown. TCRdb ran MiXCR on the 5' RACE reads and lists one entry per CDR3 protein. The sample includes 450,000 to 550,000 distinct CDR3 sequences, 5.3% of them seen just once. Sequencing was performed on blood, either unsorted or a sorted T cell fraction (not recorded which). These receptors were obtained from a male donor with ankylosing spondylitis.

This clonotype was observed a few times. V gene TRBV27 combines with J gene TRBJ1-1; 11 nucleotides match TRBD1. The V and J ends lost 4 bases and 3 bases, in that order; junction bases with no gene match: 10. Germline values: CDR1 MNHEY, CDR2 SMNVEV (reference sequence). The CDR3 spans 17 residues. This CDR3 reads CASSSSPGQGVYTEAFF. The CDR3 DNA is TGTGCCAGCAGTTCCTCCCCGGGACAGGGGGTGTACACTGAAGCTTTCTTT.

There are many counts of this clonotype. V usage is TRBV12-3 or TRBV12-4 and J usage is TRBJ2-5; 8 bases map to TRBD1. This CDR3 comprises 16 residues. The V and J ends lost 3 bases and 5 bases, in that order; junction bases with no gene match: 11. CDR3 nucleotides: TGTGCCAGCAGTTTCCCCGGGACAGGTACTCGTGAGACCCAGTACTTC. Translating gives CASSFPGTGTRETQYF.

This clonotype was picked up many times. The gene calls are TRBV20-1 and TRBJ1-1; 7 nucleotides align to TRBD1. CDR1 is DFQATT and CDR2 is SNEGSKA in the germline V gene (reference sequence). The ends lost 2 bases at V and 7 bases at J; junction bases unmatched: 7. This CDR3 is 13 amino acids long. The CDR3 spells CSARLAGGSEAFF. The DNA for the CDR3 is TGCAGTGCTAGACTTGCAGGGGGAAGTGAAGCTTTCTTT.

This clonotype has at least ten counts. CDR3 in amino acids: CSVAPGLHSYNEQFF. The CDR3, as DNA: TGCAGCGTTGCACCGGGACTACACTCCTACAATGAGCAGTTCTTC. V and J are TRBV29-1 and TRBJ2-1; 7 bases are shared with TRBD2. The CDR3 contains 15 residues. Unmatched junction bases numbered 6, after V lost 4 bases and J lost 0 bases. Germline CDR1 SQVTM, CDR2 ANQGSEA.

This clonotype has a count of ten or more. The V call is TRBV5-1, the J call TRBJ2-1, with 7 nucleotides matching TRBD2. This CDR3 is 16 amino acids long. V dropped 5 bases and J dropped 3; count of bases not matched to a gene: 11. Germline CDR1 SGHRS, CDR2 YFSETQ. Here the CDR3 reads CASSFVTASGYNEQFF. CDR3 DNA: TGCGCCAGCAGTTTTGTTACGGCTAGCGGCTACAATGAGCAGTTCTTC.

This clonotype was counted many times. CDR3 DNA: TGTGCCAGCAGCGAAACAGGGGGGGACATTCAGTACTTC. Its translation: CASSETGGDIQYF. This sequence joins TRBV9 and TRBJ2-4, with D perhaps TRBD1 (8 bases). The CDR3 length is 13 residues. Germline CDR1 reads SGDLS; CDR2 reads YYNGEE. Trimming stripped 3 bases from V and 8 bases from J, with 12 bases between.

Ten or more counts support this clonotype. The chain links TRBV5-1 to TRBJ1-5; D gene ambiguous. The germline V gene encodes CDR1 SGHRS and CDR2 YFSETQ. Trimming stripped 4 bases from V and 0 bases from J, with 11 bases between. The CDR3 covers 15 residues. The CDR3: CASSQFGDSNQPQHF. The CDR3 bases are TGCGCCAGCAGCCAGTTTGGGGATAGCAATCAGCCCCAGCATTTT.

This clonotype has ten or more counts. The V and J genes are TRBV20-1 and TRBJ1-5, with D possibly matching TRBD1 (6 bases). Trimming removed 2 bases at V and 0 bases at J, with 11 bases between. Germline V gene sequence: CDR1 DFQATT, CDR2 SNEGSKA (reference sequence). This CDR3 is 15 amino acids long. CDR3 bases: TGCAGTGCTAGAAGGGGGTGGGATAGCAATCAGCCCCAGCATTTT. It is translated as CSARRGWDSNQPQHF.

This clonotype appeared many times. The chain joins TRBV20-1 to TRBJ2-3; D unclear. This CDR3 comprises 14 residues. The germline gives CDR1 DFQATT, CDR2 SNEGSKA (reference sequence). The V and J ends lost 0 bases and 2 bases respectively, with 9 bases between them. Here the CDR3 DNA reads TGCAGTGCTAGAGAGGGGTACCACACAGATACGCAGTATTTT. The encoded protein is CSAREGYHTDTQYF.

There are many counts of this clonotype. V is TRBV5-6 and J is TRBJ2-7; no definite D call. V lost 3 bases and J lost 4, with 8 bases in between. Germline values: CDR1 SGHDT, CDR2 YYEEEE. The CDR3 is made up of 12 amino acids. CDR3 bases: TGTGCCAGCAGCTCCGAGCCATACGAGCAGTACTTC. This encodes CASSSEPYEQYF.

This clonotype was counted ten times or more. The chain carries TRBV7-2 and TRBJ2-1; D might be TRBD2 (6 bases). From germline, CDR1 is SGHTA and CDR2 FQGNSA. V lost 1 base, J lost 2 bases, and 9 bases lay in between. CDR3 size: 15 residues. The CDR3 loop reads CASSLGAGPYNEQFF. In DNA form, the CDR3 reads TGTGCCAGCAGCTTAGGGGCGGGACCCTACAATGAGCAGTTCTTC.

This clonotype was observed at least ten times. The chain couples TRBV6-5 to TRBJ1-6; D possibly corresponds to TRBD1 (5 bases). V was pared by 4 bases and J by 4 bases, with 11 bases between. Germline loops: CDR1 MNHEY, CDR2 SVGAGI. CDR3 length: 15 amino acids. DNA of the CDR3: TGTGCCAGCAGTTCCCGGGACGGGTATAATTCACCCCTCCACTTT. Its translation is CASSSRDGYNSPLHF.

This clonotype was seen ten or more times. The rearrangement joins TRBV7-2 to TRBJ2-7; 8 bases line up with TRBD2. Unmatched junction bases numbered 8, after V lost 1 base and J lost 3 bases. Germline CDR1 SGHTA, CDR2 FQGNSA. This CDR3 comprises 16 residues. The CDR3 spells CASSLEGQAGVYEQYF. Here the CDR3 DNA reads TGTGCCAGCAGCTTAGAGGGGCAAGCGGGAGTCTACGAGCAGTACTTC. Drawing the rest from reference TRBV7-2 and TRBJ2-7, the complete variable domain is GAGVSQSPSNKVTEKGKDVELRCDPISGHTALYWYRQSLGQGLEFLIYFQGNSAPDKSGLPSDRFSAERTGGSVSTLTIQRTQQEDSAVYLCASSLEGQAGVYEQYFGPGTRLTVT.

This clonotype was counted many times. The rearrangement joins TRBV29-1 to TRBJ2-1; D tentatively fits TRBD1 or TRBD2 (6 bases each). CDR3 length: 16 residues. CDR1 and CDR2 from the germline V gene are SQVTM and ANQGSEA. Deletions cut 7 bases from V and 3 bases from J, with 22 bases between. The CDR3 sequence: CSAQEDWGANYNEQFF. DNA for the CDR3: TGCAGCGCTCAGGAAGATTGGGGGGCTAACTACAATGAGCAGTTCTTC.

The sample holds many counts of this clonotype. V usage is TRBV25-1 and J usage is TRBJ2-3; D is ambiguous. Germline assignment: CDR1 MGHDK and CDR2 SYGVNS. V dropped 4 bases and J dropped 7 bases, with 12 bases sitting between them. CDR3 length equals 13 residues. CDR3: CASSAISPNTQYF. DNA of the CDR3: TGTGCCAGCAGTGCGATCTCCCCTAATACGCAGTATTTT. The entire variable domain, with the rest obtained from reference TRBV25-1 and TRBJ2-3, is as follows: EADIYQTPRYLVIGTGKKITLECSQTMGHDKMYWYQQDPGMELHLIHYSYGVNSTEKGDLSSESTVSRIRTEHFPLTLESARPSHTSQYLCASSAISPNTQYFGPGTRLTVL.

In its sample, this clonotype was seen many times. J is TRBJ2-3 and V is TRBV20-1; 7 bases fit TRBD2. The CDR3 length is 14 residues. With V trimmed by 6 bases and J by 0 bases, 6 bases remained unmatched. The germline CDR1 and CDR2 sequences are DFQATT and SNEGSKA (reference sequence). As DNA, the CDR3 is TGCAGTGCCTTACTAGCGACTAGCACAGATACGCAGTATTTT. This codes for CSALLATSTDTQYF.

The chain joins TRBV5-1 to TRBJ2-3, with D possibly matching TRBD1 (6 bases). Deletions cut 1 base from V and 10 bases from J, with 22 bases between. The CDR3 contains 16 residues. Germline V gives CDR1 SGHRS, CDR2 YFSETQ. The CDR3 DNA is TGCGCCAGCAGCTTGAGGTTGGGGCAGGGGACGGCCGCGCAGTATTTT. Residues: CASSLRLGQGTAAQYF.

This clonotype was observed many times. A read error may account for a junction end that differs from germline. Here the CDR3 reads CARRGESYNEQFF. The CDR3 DNA sequence: TGTGCCCGCAGGGGTGAAAGCTACAATGAGCAGTTCTTC. The chain has TRBV7-9 and TRBJ2-1; possible D gene TRBD1, 6 bases. The CDR3 covers 13 residues. The germline V gene encodes CDR1 SEHNR and CDR2 FQNEAQ (reference sequence).

This clonotype was seen ten or more times. The chain combines TRBV7-2 with TRBJ1-1, with no clear D. This CDR3 comprises 14 residues. Germline V CDR1 and CDR2: SGHTA, FQGNSA. Trimming removed 2 bases at V and 1 base at J, with 8 bases between. The DNA for the CDR3 is TGTGCCAGCAGCTTATTAGGGCAGAACACTGAAGCTTTCTTT. Translating gives CASSLLGQNTEAFF.

This clonotype was detected many times. The chain is built from TRBV11-2 and TRBJ1-2, with D unclear. This CDR3 region has 14 residues. Germline V gene sequence: CDR1 SGHAT, CDR2 FQNNGV. V gave up 4 bases and J gave up 5 bases, with 14 bases separating them. CDR3 in DNA: TGTGCCAGCAGCTCCTCCCGGGTACCATATGGCTACACCTTC. Translated, it gives CASSSSRVPYGYTF. Full variable domain (missing parts from reference TRBV11-2 and TRBJ1-2): EAGVAQSPRYKIIEKRQSVAFWCNPISGHATLYWYQQILGQGPKLLIQFQNNGVVDDSQLPKDRFSAERLKGVDSTLKIQPAKLEDSAVYLCASSSSRVPYGYTFGSGTRLTVV.

The sample holds many counts of this clonotype. This sequence joins TRBV27 and TRBJ2-7; possible D gene TRBD1, 6 bases. Germline CDR1 is MNHEY and CDR2 is SMNVEV (reference sequence). This CDR3 region has 14 residues. The germline V and J ends were trimmed by 3 bases and 2 bases, with 11 bases remaining between them. This CDR3 reads CASSFGDKAYEQYF. CDR3 bases: TGTGCCAGCAGTTTCGGGGACAAAGCCTACGAGCAGTACTTC.

Many counts were recorded for this clonotype. The CDR3 DNA follows: TGTGCCAGCAGTGGCCGGGGTCAAGACGAGCAGTTCTTC. This sequence encodes CASSGRGQDEQFF. The chain has TRBV12-3 or TRBV12-4 and TRBJ2-1; D possibly corresponds to TRBD2 (5 bases). The CDR3 extends over 13 amino acids. Trimming removed 5 bases from V and 10 bases from J, with 15 bases in between.

This clonotype was picked up many times. The rearrangement joins TRBV7-2 to TRBJ1-1, with 8 bases fitting TRBD1. The CDR3 contains 14 residues. J lost 4 bases, V lost 5 bases, and 6 bases had no gene match. Germline-derived CDR1 and CDR2 are SGHTA and FQGNSA. This chain's CDR3 is CASSLNRGITEAFF. CDR3 sequence (DNA): TGTGCCAGCAGCCTCAACAGGGGGATCACTGAAGCTTTCTTT.

This clonotype has just one count. A much more abundant neighbour one base away suggests this may be a read error. The gene calls are TRBV5-1 and TRBJ2-7; 9 nucleotides line up with TRBD1. This CDR3 has 13 amino acids. Germline assignment: CDR1 SGHRS and CDR2 YFSETQ. CDR3 residues: CASSLHRGPEQHF. The CDR3 nucleotides read TGCGCCAGCAGCTTGCACAGGGGGCCCGAGCAGCACTTC.

This clonotype was recorded at least ten times. The rearrangement joins TRBV5-1 to TRBJ1-4; maybe TRBD1 (6 bases). The V end lost 4 bases, the J end lost 11 bases, and 18 bases lay between the germline ends. Germline-derived CDR1 and CDR2 are SGHRS and YFSETQ. This CDR3 has 14 amino acids. The CDR3, as DNA: TGCGCCAGCAGCCTGGGGGACACGAGCGACAAACTGTTTTTT. Translation gives CASSLGDTSDKLFF.

In its sample, this clonotype was seen many times. The chain joins TRBV10-3 to TRBJ2-1, with D unresolved. Germline loops: CDR1 ENHRY, CDR2 SYGVKD. The CDR3 runs to 11 residues. The V gene lost 4 bases and the J gene lost 5 bases, with 3 bases spanning the gap. CDR3 protein: CAISGNNEQFF. The CDR3 DNA reads as TGTGCCATCAGTGGGAACAATGAGCAGTTCTTC.

This clonotype was detected ten times or more. This chain links TRBV10-3 with TRBJ2-7, with TRBD1 identical over 10 bases. V lost 0 bases to trimming and J lost 2 bases; unmatched junction nucleotides: 4. CDR1 is ENHRY, CDR2 SYGVKD, per germline. This CDR3 is built from 16 residues. The CDR3 spells CAISESGTGATYEQYF. Written as DNA, the CDR3 is TGTGCCATCAGTGAGTCGGGGACAGGGGCTACCTACGAGCAGTACTTC.

The table lists this clonotype with many counts. This chain links TRBV4-1 with TRBJ2-2; 10 bases align to TRBD2. The CDR3 length is 16 residues. V lost 4 bases, J lost 5 bases, and 7 bases stayed unmatched. Germline-derived CDR1 and CDR2 are MGHRA and YSYEKL. In DNA form, the CDR3 reads TGCGCCAGCAGCCCGGGACTAGCGTGGGGGACCGGGGAGCTGTTTTTT. Protein sequence: CASSPGLAWGTGELFF.

This clonotype has a count of ten or more. The V gene is TRBV12-3 or TRBV12-4, the J gene TRBJ2-7; possible D gene TRBD1, 5 bases. The ends were cut back, 2 bases at V and 3 bases at J, with 11 bases in the middle. The CDR3 length is 14 residues. In DNA, the CDR3 is TGTGCCAGCAGTTTAACAGGCCCTTACTACGAGCAGTACTTC. Protein product: CASSLTGPYYEQYF.